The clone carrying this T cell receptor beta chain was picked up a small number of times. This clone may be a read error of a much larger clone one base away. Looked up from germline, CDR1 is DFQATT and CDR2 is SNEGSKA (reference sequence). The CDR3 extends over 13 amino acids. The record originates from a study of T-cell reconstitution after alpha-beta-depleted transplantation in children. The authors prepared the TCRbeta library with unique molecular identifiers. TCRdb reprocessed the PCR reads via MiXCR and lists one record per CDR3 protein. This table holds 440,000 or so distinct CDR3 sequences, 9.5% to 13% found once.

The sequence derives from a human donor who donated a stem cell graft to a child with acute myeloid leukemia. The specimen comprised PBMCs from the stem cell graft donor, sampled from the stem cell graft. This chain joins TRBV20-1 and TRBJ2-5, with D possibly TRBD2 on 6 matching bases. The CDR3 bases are TGCATTGCCACTGGAGGGGTGCTCGGGGCCCAGTACTTC. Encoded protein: CIATGGVLGAQYF.